These T cell receptor beta chains were read from a single sample in a study of T cell repertoires in cytomegalovirus infection. These TCRs are of unknown antigen specificity. Each CDR3 protein gets one entry after TCRdb re-called the reads with MiXCR. Of hundreds of thousands of distinct CDR3 sequences detected, around 30% appear once; the ten largest clones hold around 15%. Sequencing used cultured CD8+ T cells from PBMCs, obtained from culture after CMV antigen stimulation. The source is a human donor in good health (CMV status not recorded). Some clones in this sample may be carry-over from other donors' samples. Each CDR3 is given with its conserved first and last residue. Each record gives: V gene, clone size, D gene, J gene, CDR3 DNA, CDR3 protein. D genes are given only for firm matches. The size entry is marked missing in some rows and otherwise reads once, few, many or a size class.

TRBV28	NA	NA	TRBJ1-5	TGTGCCAGCGTGGCAGGCAATCAGCCCCAGCATTTT	CASVAGNQPQHF
TRBV7-9	NA	NA	TRBJ1-1	TGTGCCAGCATCAAAAAAGGGGTAACTGAAGCTTTCTTT	CASIKKGVTEAFF
TRBV27	NA	NA	TRBJ1-2	TGTGCCAGCAGTTTATCGAGAATGGCTAACTATGGCTACACCTTC	CASSLSRMANYGYTF
TRBV27	NA	NA	TRBJ1-2	TGTGCCAGCAGCCCCCATCGGGGGAAGGATCTAGGATGGGGCTACACCTTC	CASSPHRGKDLGWGYTF
TRBV7-8	many	TRBD2	TRBJ2-5	TGTGCCAGCAGCAAGACTAGCGGGGCGGGTCAAGAGACCCAGTACTTC	CASSKTSGAGQETQYF
TRBV5-1	many	NA	TRBJ2-6	TGCGCCAGCAGCGCCGGGACACGGACCTTAGGAGGGGCCAACGTCCTGACTTTC	CASSAGTRTLGGANVLTF
TRBV9	few	NA	TRBJ2-5	TGTGCCAGCAGCGTAGGGGGCAGGGGCCCTCGGGAGACCCAGTACTTC	CASSVGGRGPRETQYF
TRBV7-9	NA	TRBD2	TRBJ2-6	TGTGCCAGCAGCGCAAACGGGGCTAGCGGGGCCTCTGGGGCCAACGCCCTGACTTTC	CASSANGASGASGANALTF
TRBV19	NA	TRBD1	TRBJ1-1	TGTACCAGTAGTATTTGGACAGGGGGGGACACTGAAGCTTTCTTT	CTSSIWTGGDTEAFF
TRBV3-1	NA	NA	TRBJ1-1	TGTGCCAGCAGTCCACGAAGCAGGGTAGGGTTAGGCTTGAACACTGAAGCTTTCTTT	CASSPRSRVGLGLNTEAFF
TRBV5-8	few	NA	TRBJ2-1	TGTGCCAGCAGCCCCTTTACAGGGAACAATGAGCAGTTCTTC	CASSPFTGNNEQFF
TRBV12-5	NA	NA	TRBJ1-5	TGTGCTAGTGGTTTTACTCTACCCGGATTTTCGAATCAGCCCCAGCATTTT	CASGFTLPGFSNQPQHF
TRBV20-1	NA	TRBD1	TRBJ2-2	TGCAGTGCTACCGAGACAGGGGGCTTGGGGGAGCTGTTTTTT	CSATETGGLGELFF
TRBV6-6	few	TRBD1	TRBJ2-1	TGTGCCAGCAGCCGAAACTTAGTAAAGACAGGGGATGAGCAGTTCTTC	CASSRNLVKTGDEQFF
TRBV9	NA	NA	TRBJ2-5	TGTGCCAGCAGCGGCGGGACAGCTCAAGAGACCCAGTACTTC	CASSGGTAQETQYF
TRBV4-1	few	NA	TRBJ1-6	TGCGCCAGCAGCCAAGATCAGCAGGGTAGGAATTCACCCCTCCACTTT	CASSQDQQGRNSPLHF
TRBV4-3	NA	NA	TRBJ2-1	TGCGCCAGCAGCCAAGATTCTGGACAGTCCTACAATGAGCAGTTCTTC	CASSQDSGQSYNEQFF
TRBV29-1	NA	NA	TRBJ2-1	TGCAGCGTTTATAGCGATGAGCAGTTCTTC	CSVYSDEQFF
TRBV12-3/TRBV12-4	many	NA	TRBJ1-5	TGTGCCAGCAGCCCCGGGGGGCAGGGGAGCAATCAGCCCCAGCATTTT	CASSPGGQGSNQPQHF
TRBV24-1	NA	NA	TRBJ2-1	TGTGCCACCAGTGGGGGGGATGAGCAGTTCTTC	CATSGGDEQFF
TRBV7-7	NA	TRBD2	TRBJ2-5	TGTGCTAGCAGCTTAAGGGCGGGGGGGCTCCAAGAGACCCAGTACTTC	CASSLRAGGLQETQYF
TRBV2	NA	NA	TRBJ1-2	TGTGCCAGCAGCGAAGAGACAGACTATCCCTCTAACTATGGCTACACCTTC	CASSEETDYPSNYGYTF
TRBV20-1	few	NA	TRBJ1-1	TGCAGTGCTAGACCGGACAGAGGGGAATTCAACACTGAAGCTTTCTTT	CSARPDRGEFNTEAFF
TRBV28	NA	NA	TRBJ1-6	TGTGCCAGCAGTTCCTTGAGGGGCGAAGGGTTTTCGTCTACTTATAATTCACCCCTCCACTTT	CASSSLRGEGFSSTYNSPLHF
TRBV5-1	NA	TRBD1	TRBJ2-7	TGCGCCAGCAGCTTAAACCGGGACAGGGGTAACTACGAGCAGTACTTC	CASSLNRDRGNYEQYF
TRBV6-1	many	TRBD1	TRBJ1-2	TGTGCCAGCAGTCACGGACAGGGCCCAAACTATGGCTACACCTTC	CASSHGQGPNYGYTF
TRBV12-3/TRBV12-4	NA	NA	TRBJ2-7	TGTGCCAGCAGTTTACCCAGCAGTGACCCCTACGAGCAGTACTTC	CASSLPSSDPYEQYF
TRBV7-9	NA	NA	TRBJ2-3	TGTGCCAGCAGTTCGAGATCCCCTGGGATCACAGATACGCAGTATTTT	CASSSRSPGITDTQYF